What follows is one TCR beta chain and its context. How the authors handled the data: Amplification of reference gene primers was used by the study to estimate nucleated cell counts. Assay used: immunoSEQ multiplex PCR; TCRdb lists only in-frame clones, some missing. V, J and clone size are those of that table, while D and trimming were read from the DNA. The sample lists 40,000 or so clones, 77% occurring once. This specimen comes from a study of blood T cell repertoires in COVID-19. The overall study: Donors in the United States, Italy and Spain gave samples during acute or convalescent COVID-19. In each case, the material was cDNA or gDNA derived from T cells, B-cell-depleted T cells, or PBMCs.

Per the germline V gene, CDR1 is SGHAT and CDR2 is FQNNGV. The CDR3 loop spans 14 amino acids. After removal of 2 bases from V and 0 bases from J, the junction contained 1 base not matched to a gene. The sequence derives from a woman between 65 and 79 years old with acute or convalescent COVID-19. This chain links TRBV11-2 with TRBJ2-7; 7 bases match TRBD2. Sequenced sample: peripheral blood. CDR3 in DNA: TGTGCCAGCAGCTTAAGCGGGAACTCCTACGAGCAGTACTTC. This encodes CASSLSGNSYEQYF.